This T cell receptor beta chain was recorded in a study of CD8 T cells in Susac syndrome. The CDR3 spans 16 residues. Trimming shortened V by 1 base and J by 4 bases, and 14 bases separated the two germline ends. Germline V CDR1 and CDR2: SGHVS, FQNEAQ. High-throughput TCR beta sequencing covered peripheral CD8+ and CD4+ T cells. Reverse transcription used roughly 0.45 to 1 ug RNA and random hexamers. TCRdb passed the immunoSEQ multiplex PCR reads through MiXCR, listing each CDR3 protein once. The data contain hundreds of thousands of distinct CDR3 sequences, 80% to 95% of them singletons. Sequenced: CD4+ T cells from PBMCs. The TCR originated in a human donor with multiple sclerosis. The rearrangement uses TRBV7-8 and TRBJ1-5, with D unresolved. The chain's CDR3 is CASSLGRVLGNQPQHF. The CDR3 coding sequence is TGTGCCAGCAGCTTAGGTCGCGTATTGGGGAATCAGCCCCAGCATTTT.